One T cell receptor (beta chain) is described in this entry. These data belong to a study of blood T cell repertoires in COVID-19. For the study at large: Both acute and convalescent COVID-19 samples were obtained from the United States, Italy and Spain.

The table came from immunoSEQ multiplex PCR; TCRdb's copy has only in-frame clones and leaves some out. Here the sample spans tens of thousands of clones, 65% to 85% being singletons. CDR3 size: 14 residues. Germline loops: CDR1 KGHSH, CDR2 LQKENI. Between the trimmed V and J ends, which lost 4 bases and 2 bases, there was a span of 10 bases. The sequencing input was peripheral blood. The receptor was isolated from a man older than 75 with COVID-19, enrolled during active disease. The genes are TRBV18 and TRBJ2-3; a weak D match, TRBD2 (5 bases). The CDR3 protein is CASSRPGDTDTQYF. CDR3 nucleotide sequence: TGTGCCAGCTCACGGCCCGGGGACACAGATACGCAGTATTTT.